These 23 T cell receptor beta chains were sequenced from one sample in a study of untreated major depressive disorder. Profiling relied on immunoSEQ multiplex PCR, and the TCRdb table lists in-frame clones only, not all of them. The sample comprises about 18,000 clones, 85% to 90% of which are singletons, and about 0.82% rests with the top ten. Material for sequencing was CD4+ T cells from PBMCs. These receptors all stem from a woman aged 25 to 45 in good health.

The chain couples TRBV6-4 to TRBJ2-5; 11 nucleotides line up with TRBD2. The CDR3 consists of 15 residues. Germline V CDR1 and CDR2: MRHNA, SNTAGT. J was trimmed by 4 bases and V by 4 bases; bases with no gene match: 5. This CDR3 is CASSGGLAGGETQYF. In DNA, the CDR3 is TGTGCCAGCAGTGGTGGGCTAGCGGGAGGAGAGACCCAGTACTTC.

The chain joins TRBV4-2 to TRBJ2-6, with 8 bases fitting TRBD2. This CDR3 has 21 amino acids. Trimming took 0 bases from V and 3 from J; bases not matched to a gene: 16. Germline V gene sequence: CDR1 LGHNA, CDR2 YNFKEQ. The CDR3 region is CASSQELMGSGRLNGANVLTF. DNA for the CDR3: TGTGCCAGCAGCCAAGAACTAATGGGAAGCGGGAGATTAAATGGGGCCAACGTCCTGACTTTC.

This rearrangement joins TRBV30 to TRBJ1-1, with a tentative D call TRBD1 (6 bases). V was trimmed by 2 bases and J by 4 bases, leaving 11 bases between them. This CDR3 is built from 13 residues. From germline, CDR1 is GTSNPN and CDR2 SVGIG (reference sequence). The CDR3 coding sequence is TGTGCCTGGAGTCAACAGGGAGCCACTGAAGCTTTCTTT. Translating it yields CAWSQQGATEAFF.

The table lists this clone with a few counts. The rearrangement joins TRBV19 to TRBJ1-5, with D unclear. CDR1 is LNHDA and CDR2 is SQIVND in the germline V gene (reference sequence). The CDR3 consists of 16 residues. Trimming took 6 bases from V and 3 from J, leaving 18 bases between them. The CDR3 spells CASRGAGRRNNQPQHF. The CDR3 coding sequence is TGTGCCAGTAGAGGCGCTGGACGGAGGAACAATCAGCCCCAGCATTTT.

This clone was recorded once. The chain links TRBV6-1 to TRBJ2-3; a weak D match, TRBD1 (5 bases). V gave up 4 bases and J gave up 4 bases, with 15 bases separating them. This CDR3 has 15 residues. Germline CDR1 MNHNS, CDR2 SASEGT. CDR3 region: CASSGSGIGSDTQYF. The CDR3 bases are TGTGCCAGCAGTGGATCAGGGATTGGTTCAGATACGCAGTATTTT.

The chain joins TRBV5-1 to TRBJ2-7; D is tentatively TRBD1 or TRBD2 (5 bases each). V was cut by 0 bases and J by 6 bases, with 10 bases left in between. The CDR3 totals 13 residues. Germline V gives CDR1 SGHRS, CDR2 YFSETQ. The DNA for the CDR3 is TGCGCCAGCAGCTTGGTGGGGGTGGGCGAGCAGTACTTC. Translated: CASSLVGVGEQYF.

The CDR3 sequence: CSANYGSLSTDTQYF. The CDR3 DNA is TGCAGCGCCAATTACGGGAGTTTGAGCACAGATACGCAGTATTTT. The rearrangement links TRBV29-1 to TRBJ2-3; D is possibly TRBD2 (6 bases). V lost 7 bases and J lost 0, with 17 bases in between. Germline V gene data show CDR1 as SQVTM and CDR2 as ANQGSEA. The CDR3 has 15 amino acids.

The chain carries TRBV18 and TRBJ2-7; a possible D gene is TRBD1 (6 bases). Trimming took off 3 bases at V and 2 bases at J, with 14 bases between the two ends. CDR1 is KGHSH and CDR2 is LQKENI in the germline V gene. This CDR3 is built from 15 residues. The CDR3 coding sequence is TGTGCCAGCTCACCCTCTTTAGACAGGACCTACGAGCAGTACTTC. Protein sequence: CASSPSLDRTYEQYF.

The chain joins TRBV19 to TRBJ1-2; 8 bases fit TRBD1. The CDR3 extends over 14 amino acids. Germline assignment: CDR1 LNHDA and CDR2 SQIVND (reference sequence). With 5 bases clipped from V and 7 bases from J, the junction kept 9 bases outside the gene matches. The CDR3 reads CASSAQTGVGGYTF. The CDR3 DNA sequence: TGTGCCAGTAGTGCCCAGACAGGGGTTGGTGGCTACACCTTC.

The chain recombines TRBV5-4 with TRBJ2-7; no reliable D call. The CDR3 loop spans 13 amino acids. Germline CDR1 reads SGHNT; CDR2 reads YYREEE (reference sequence). Trimming took 4 bases from V and 3 from J, leaving 11 bases between them. CDR3 sequence reads: CASSRQTDYEQYF. CDR3 DNA: TGTGCCAGCAGCCGGCAGACGGACTACGAGCAGTACTTC.

This rearrangement joins TRBV27 to TRBJ2-7; possible D gene TRBD2, 5 bases. V dropped 6 bases and J dropped 2 bases, with 17 bases sitting between them. The CDR3 covers 15 residues. The germline CDR1 and CDR2 sequences are MNHEY and SMNVEV (reference sequence). The CDR3 spells CASRGAELLTYEQYF. The CDR3 DNA sequence: TGTGCCAGCAGGGGAGCGGAACTCCTAACCTACGAGCAGTACTTC.

The chain uses TRBV5-4 and TRBJ2-5; 10 nucleotides line up with TRBD2. The CDR3 contains 16 residues. Germline V gives CDR1 SGHNT, CDR2 YYREEE (reference sequence). V dropped 4 bases and J dropped 5; count of bases not matched to a gene: 11. The DNA for the CDR3 is TGTGCCAGCAGCCCCTCTCAGCGGGAGGGCACCGAGACCCAGTACTTC. This sequence encodes CASSPSQREGTETQYF.

V is TRBV27 and J is TRBJ1-3; possible D gene TRBD1, 6 bases. The ends were cut back, 6 bases at V and 0 bases at J, with 18 bases in the middle. The germline gives CDR1 MNHEY, CDR2 SMNVEV (reference sequence). This CDR3 is built from 17 residues. DNA of the CDR3: TGTGCCAGCAGACCGCACAGGGACCCAAGCTCTGGAAACACCATATATTTT. It encodes CASRPHRDPSSGNTIYF.

The chain couples TRBV10-3 to TRBJ1-6; tentatively, D is TRBD1 (6 bases). CDR3 length equals 12 residues. V was trimmed by 8 bases and J by 8 bases, leaving 10 bases between them. The V gene's germline CDR1 is ENHRY and CDR2 SYGVKD. The CDR3 loop is CAIQAGDSPLHF. The DNA for the CDR3 is TGTGCCATCCAGGCAGGGGATTCACCCCTCCACTTT.

The chain joins TRBV7-2 to TRBJ2-7; possibly TRBD1 or TRBD2 for D (6 bases each). The CDR3 has 18 amino acids. V was trimmed by 2 bases and J by 2 bases, leaving 22 bases between them. Germline loops: CDR1 SGHTA, CDR2 FQGNSA. The CDR3 sequence: CASSLRGVLAGKPYEQYF. Here the CDR3 DNA reads TGTGCCAGCAGCTTAAGGGGGGTTTTGGCAGGGAAGCCCTACGAGCAGTACTTC.

V gene TRBV28 combines with J gene TRBJ1-1, with unresolved D. The ends were cut back, 3 bases at V and 10 bases at J, with 18 bases in the middle. The CDR3 spans 14 residues. Germline V lookup: CDR1 MDHEN, CDR2 SYDVKM. The CDR3 DNA sequence: TGTGCCAGCAGTTTTGCTGGTCCTACACTCGGAGCTTTCTTT. This translates into CASSFAGPTLGAFF.

The CDR3 DNA is TGTGCCAGCCCACCGGAGCCTAGCGGGAGAGCATCAGATACGCAGTATTTT. Encoded protein: CASPPEPSGRASDTQYF. The rearrangement uses TRBV28 and TRBJ2-3; 10 bases fit TRBD2. J lost 4 bases, V lost 8 bases, and 15 bases had no gene match. The V gene's germline CDR1 is MDHEN and CDR2 SYDVKM. The CDR3 spans 17 residues.

V is TRBV27 and J is TRBJ2-3; D possibly corresponds to TRBD1 (6 bases). Germline CDR1 and CDR2: MNHEY and SMNVEV (reference sequence). The CDR3 loop spans 14 amino acids. The ends were cut back, 6 bases at V and 2 bases at J, with 12 bases in the middle. CDR3 coding DNA: TGTGCCAGCAGACGGGACACGGTCACAGATACGCAGTATTTT. Amino acid sequence: CASRRDTVTDTQYF.

The CDR3 spells CASSESGPQETQYF. As DNA, the CDR3 is TGTGCCAGCAGTGAATCCGGACCTCAAGAGACCCAGTACTTC. The chain combines TRBV25-1 with TRBJ2-5; no reliable D call. Germline assignment: CDR1 MGHDK and CDR2 SYGVNS. This CDR3 spans 14 amino acids. V lost 1 base to trimming and J lost 2 bases, with 8 bases between them. Based on the CDR3 plus reference TRBV25-1 and TRBJ2-5, the full variable domain is EADIYQTPRYLVIGTGKKITLECSQTMGHDKMYWYQQDPGMELHLIHYSYGVNSTEKGDLSSESTVSRIRTEHFPLTLESARPSHTSQYLCASSESGPQETQYFGPGTRLLVL.

The table lists this clone with a few counts. Sequence at one end of the junction differs from germline and may be a read error. The chain recombines TRBV7-7 with TRBJ2-1; TRBD2 matches at 9 bases. The CDR3 has 13 residues. Germline V gene data show CDR1 as SSHAT and CDR2 as FNYEAQ (reference sequence). The CDR3 DNA reads as TGTGCTAGCAGCCAGAGACTAGCGGAGGAGCAGTTCTTC. Its protein is CASSQRLAEEQFF.

This clone was found once. V and J are TRBV11-3 and TRBJ2-7; no reliable D call. V lost 0 bases and J 5 bases, leaving 11 bases between the germline ends. The CDR3 runs 14 residues. Germline V gene data show CDR1 as SGHNT and CDR2 as YENEEA. The CDR3 protein is CASSLDQTSHEQYF. The CDR3 region has the DNA TGTGCCAGCAGCTTAGATCAGACAAGCCACGAGCAGTACTTC.

V usage is TRBV14 and J usage is TRBJ2-7, with D uncertain. The CDR3 has 15 amino acids. Trimming took off 2 bases at V and 2 bases at J, with 13 bases between the two ends. CDR1 and CDR2 (germline): SGHDN, FVKESK. The CDR3 DNA reads as TGTGCCAGCAGCCAAATTTCAGGCCACCCCTACGAGCAGTACTTC. Its protein is CASSQISGHPYEQYF. The variable domain in full, with the rest retrieved from reference TRBV14 and TRBJ2-7, is EAGVTQFPSHSVIEKGQTVTLRCDPISGHDNLYWYRRVMGKEIKFLLHFVKESKQDESGMPNNRFLAERTGGTYSTLKVQPAELEDSGVYFCASSQISGHPYEQYFGPGTRLTVT.

The V gene is TRBV2, the J gene TRBJ1-2; possibly TRBD1 for D (5 bases). Per the germline V gene, CDR1 is SNHLY and CDR2 is FYNNEI. Trimming took 7 bases from V and 8 from J, leaving 17 bases between them. The CDR3 is 13 amino acids. The CDR3 region has the DNA TGTGCCAGCAATGGGGACTCCCTCGGGGGCTACACCTTC. Its protein product is CASNGDSLGGYTF.